The 30 T cell receptor beta chains presented below share a single source sample, sequenced in a study of beta chain features in type 1 diabetes. Investigators reverse transcribed all isolated RNA, so they sequenced expressed TCRB transcripts. TCRdb's copy holds only in-frame clones and misses some; the assay was immunoSEQ multiplex PCR. The data hold about 900,000 clones, with roughly 17% observed a single time. Sequenced: naive CD4+ T cells from blood. These TCRs come from a woman between 18 and 29 years old in good health.

V gene TRBV7-9 combines with J gene TRBJ2-2; no clear D. This CDR3 has 14 residues. V was shortened by 6 bases and J by 5 bases, with 13 bases between the two germline ends. The V gene's germline CDR1 is SEHNR and CDR2 FQNEAQ (reference sequence). DNA for the CDR3: TGTGCCAGCAGTCACGACACGTTGACCGGGGAGCTGTTTTTT. This translates into CASSHDTLTGELFF.

V usage is TRBV7-9 and J usage is TRBJ2-7; D ambiguous. Trimming stripped 2 bases from V and 1 base from J, with 9 bases between. This CDR3 comprises 14 residues. Germline lookup yields CDR1 SEHNR and CDR2 FQNEAQ (reference sequence). The CDR3 DNA follows: TGTGCCAGCAGCTTATCCACAGAATCCTACGAGCAGTACTTC. As protein: CASSLSTESYEQYF.

This clone came up a few times. This chain links TRBV18 with TRBJ2-6, with 13 bases identical to TRBD2. V gave up 4 bases and J gave up 4 bases; unmatched junction bases: 4. CDR1 is KGHSH, CDR2 LQKENI, per germline. The CDR3 has 17 residues. In DNA form, the CDR3 reads TGTGCCAGCTCACGGACTAGCGGGAGTTGGGGGGCCAACGTCCTGACTTTC. Translation: CASSRTSGSWGANVLTF.

This clone was seen more than once but under ten times. Other nucleotide sequences from this sample produce the same CDR3. The chain combines TRBV6-5 with TRBJ2-6; no reliable D call. Trimming cost V 5 bases and J 0 bases, with 5 bases left between them. Germline CDR1 reads MNHEY; CDR2 reads SVGAGI. The CDR3 sequence is 14 residues long. The CDR3 spells CASSLSSGANVLTF. CDR3 coding DNA: TGTGCCAGCAGTCTTAGCTCTGGGGCCAACGTCCTGACTTTC.

To note about this clone: This same CDR3 is encoded by further DNA sequences in the sample. V usage is TRBV7-2 and J usage is TRBJ2-3; 10 nucleotides line up with TRBD2. The CDR3 extends over 16 amino acids. Germline CDR1 SGHTA, CDR2 FQGNSA. The V segment lost 4 bases and the J segment 1 base; nucleotides outside the gene matches: 5. CDR3 region: CASSYLAGGGTDTQYF. The CDR3, as DNA: TGTGCCAGCAGCTACTTAGCGGGAGGTGGCACAGATACGCAGTATTTT.

In its sample, this clone was seen a few times. The sample carries other DNA sequences with the same CDR3. The V and J genes are TRBV18 and TRBJ2-7; D unresolved. CDR1 is KGHSH and CDR2 is LQKENI in the germline V gene. The V end lost 0 bases, the J end lost 4 bases, and 4 bases lay between the germline ends. The CDR3 runs to 12 residues. This CDR3 is CASSPPSYEQYF. CDR3 DNA sequence: TGTGCCAGCTCACCACCGTCATACGAGCAGTACTTC.

This clone was observed a handful of times. CDR3 DNA sequence: TGTGCCAGCAGCAAGGGGGAGAACCAGCCCCAGCATTTT. This gives the protein CASSKGENQPQHF. This sequence joins TRBV11-2 and TRBJ1-5; maybe TRBD1 (6 bases). Between the trimmed V and J ends, which lost 5 bases and 7 bases, there was a span of 12 bases. This CDR3 has 13 residues. Germline assignment: CDR1 SGHAT and CDR2 FQNNGV. Complete variable domain (other parts from reference TRBV11-2 and TRBJ1-5): EAGVAQSPRYKIIEKRQSVAFWCNPISGHATLYWYQQILGQGPKLLIQFQNNGVVDDSQLPKDRFSAERLKGVDSTLKIQPAKLEDSAVYLCASSKGENQPQHFGDGTRLSIL.

This sequence joins TRBV15 and TRBJ1-3; D is uncertain. The CDR3 length is 15 residues. Germline V gives CDR1 LNHNV, CDR2 YYDKDF (reference sequence). Trimming took off 0 bases at V and 1 base at J, with 7 bases between the two ends. CDR3 loop: CATSRDPGSGNTIYF. The CDR3 nucleotides are TGTGCCACCAGCAGAGATCCGGGGTCTGGAAACACCATATATTTT.

The genes are TRBV7-2 and TRBJ1-2; tentative D call: TRBD1 (5 bases). The germline V and J ends were trimmed by 8 bases and 6 bases, with 7 bases remaining between them. Germline values: CDR1 SGHTA, CDR2 FQGNSA. This CDR3 spans 10 amino acids. CDR3 coding DNA: TGTGCCAGCCAAGGGGATGGCTACACCTTC. This codes for CASQGDGYTF.

The V call is TRBV11-1, the J call TRBJ2-1; TRBD2 agrees at 11 bases. Germline-derived CDR1 and CDR2 are SGHAT and FQDESV (reference sequence). The junction had 3 bases not matched to a gene; V was cut back by 2 bases and J by 6 bases. This CDR3 is 15 amino acids long. CDR3 bases: TGTGCCAGCAGCTTATTTAGCGGGAGGGCCAATGAGCAGTTCTTC. It specifies CASSLFSGRANEQFF.

The CDR3 DNA reads TGTGCCAGCGGTGTACCGGAGAATGAGCAGTTCTTC. Translating it yields CASGVPENEQFF. The chain joins TRBV5-4 to TRBJ2-1, with D unresolved. The CDR3 contains 12 residues. Germline values: CDR1 SGHNT, CDR2 YYREEE (reference sequence). The V and J ends lost 7 bases and 7 bases respectively, with 12 bases between them.

This clone has more than one count but fewer than ten. The V and J genes are TRBV5-4 and TRBJ2-5; D not resolved. In germline, CDR1 is SGHNT, CDR2 YYREEE (reference sequence). Trimming removed 4 bases from V and 2 bases from J, with 3 bases in between. This CDR3 contains 11 residues. CDR3 in DNA: TGTGCCAGCAGCCAACAAGAGACCCAGTACTTC. Translated, it gives CASSQQETQYF.

This clone was seen more than once but under ten times. CDR3 residues: CASSGPSSYNEQFF. The CDR3 nucleotides are TGCGCCAGCAGCGGCCCCAGCTCCTACAATGAGCAGTTCTTC. The chain combines TRBV5-1 with TRBJ2-1; D unclear. Trimming removed 4 bases at V and 0 bases at J, with 8 bases between. Per germline, CDR1 SGHRS and CDR2 YFSETQ. The length of the CDR3 is 14 residues. The whole variable domain, filled in from reference TRBV5-1 and TRBJ2-1, reads KAGVTQTPRYLIKTRGQQVTLSCSPISGHRSVSWYQQTPGQGLQFLFEYFSETQRNKGNFPGRFSGRQFSNSRSEMNVSTLELGDSALYLCASSGPSSYNEQFFGPGTRLTVL.

The chain joins TRBV4-1 to TRBJ1-1; tentative D call: TRBD1 (5 bases). Germline V gene data show CDR1 as MGHRA and CDR2 as YSYEKL. The germline V and J ends were trimmed by 0 bases and 0 bases, with 14 bases remaining between them. There are 17 residues in the CDR3. CDR3 DNA: TGCGCCAGCAGCCAAGATAAGCGGGGGGTCCTGAACACTGAAGCTTTCTTT. This encodes CASSQDKRGVLNTEAFF.

This chain uses TRBV27 with TRBJ2-1; D uncertain. CDR3 length: 14 amino acids. Germline loops: CDR1 MNHEY, CDR2 SMNVEV (reference sequence). The germline V and J ends were trimmed by 1 base and 2 bases, with 6 bases remaining between them. This chain's CDR3 is CASSLFWAYNEQFF. CDR3 DNA: TGTGCCAGCAGTTTATTTTGGGCCTACAATGAGCAGTTCTTC.

The chain is built from TRBV25-1 and TRBJ2-7, with D possibly matching TRBD2 (5 bases). This CDR3 spans 13 amino acids. Deletions cut 6 bases from V and 3 bases from J, with 12 bases between. Germline V gene sequence: CDR1 MGHDK, CDR2 SYGVNS. CDR3 in amino acids: CASRELDFYEQYF. The CDR3 DNA follows: TGTGCCAGCAGGGAACTGGACTTCTACGAGCAGTACTTC.

The chain combines TRBV10-3 with TRBJ1-1; perhaps TRBD1 as D (6 bases). V was cut by 10 bases and J by 4 bases, with 16 bases left in between. Germline V gives CDR1 ENHRY, CDR2 SYGVKD. The CDR3 covers 13 residues. CDR3: CATNPTGSTEAFF. CDR3 in DNA: TGTGCCACCAACCCAACAGGGAGCACTGAAGCTTTCTTT.

On this clone itself: It is unclear where the CDR3 begins or ends on the DNA, so no DNA is shown, and the CDR3 is as TCRdb lists it. The CDR3 is CATSRVGQGTDFF. This chain joins TRBV15 and TRBJ2-3. The CDR3 numbers 13 amino acids, ends counted. Germline V gene lookup returns CDR1 LNHNV and CDR2 YYDKDF (reference sequence).

V usage is TRBV5-1 and J usage is TRBJ2-5; D is unresolved. V was clipped by 2 bases and J by 3 bases, with 5 bases between them. Germline CDR1 is SGHRS and CDR2 is YFSETQ. This CDR3 is built from 12 residues. This CDR3 is CASSLIEETQYF. DNA of the CDR3: TGCGCCAGCAGCTTAATAGAAGAGACCCAGTACTTC. Filled out from reference TRBV5-1 and TRBJ2-5, the complete variable domain reads KAGVTQTPRYLIKTRGQQVTLSCSPISGHRSVSWYQQTPGQGLQFLFEYFSETQRNKGNFPGRFSGRQFSNSRSEMNVSTLELGDSALYLCASSLIEETQYFGPGTRLLVL.

The genes are TRBV7-9 and TRBJ2-5; 7 positions match TRBD1. The length of the CDR3 is 14 residues. Losses at the gene ends were 5 bases for V and 7 bases for J; bases not matched to a gene: 10. Germline V gives CDR1 SEHNR, CDR2 FQNEAQ (reference sequence). As DNA, the CDR3 is TGTGCCAGCAGCCCCGAGACAGGGTTGGTGACCCAGTACTTC. Amino acid sequence: CASSPETGLVTQYF.

The table lists this clone with a few counts. This sequence joins TRBV7-3 and TRBJ1-1; perhaps TRBD1 as D (5 bases). The germline V gene encodes CDR1 SGHTA and CDR2 FQGTGA. The CDR3 spans 14 residues. The ends were cut back, 1 base at V and 4 bases at J, with 10 bases in the middle. CDR3 sequence (DNA): TGTGCCAGCAGCTTAAGGCAGGGAGGCACTGAAGCTTTCTTT. Protein: CASSLRQGGTEAFF.

This clone turned up a few times. The chain employs TRBV10-3 and TRBJ2-2; perhaps TRBD1 as D (6 bases). CDR3 size: 13 residues. Trimming cost V 5 bases and J 5 bases, with 9 bases left between them. Germline V gives CDR1 ENHRY, CDR2 SYGVKD. This chain's CDR3 is CAISTTGTGELFF. The CDR3, as DNA: TGTGCCATCAGTACGACAGGAACCGGGGAGCTGTTTTTT.

In its sample, this clone was seen a few times. The V gene is TRBV6-1, the J gene TRBJ1-2; D unclear. V was trimmed by 0 bases and J by 8 bases, leaving 13 bases between them. Germline CDR1 is MNHNS and CDR2 is SASEGT. The CDR3 extends over 14 amino acids. Here the CDR3 reads CASSEARASHGYTF. CDR3 bases: TGTGCCAGCAGTGAAGCGCGGGCGAGCCACGGCTACACCTTC.

This clone was found a few times. This chain uses TRBV6-6 with TRBJ1-4, with 8 bases identical to TRBD1. The CDR3 spans 15 residues. Germline assignment: CDR1 MNHNY and CDR2 SVGAGI (reference sequence). V shed 5 bases, J shed 5 bases, and the junction held 7 bases outside the gene matches. CDR3 protein: CASSGQGARNEKLFF. CDR3 nucleotides: TGTGCCAGCAGTGGCCAGGGGGCTAGAAATGAAAAACTGTTTTTT.

This clone was counted a few times. CDR3 sequence (DNA): TGTGCCAGCAGCGCCGACAGGGTTAACACCGGGGAGCTGTTTTTT. Encoded protein: CASSADRVNTGELFF. The gene calls are TRBV11-2 and TRBJ2-2, with 7 nucleotides matching TRBD1. CDR1 SGHAT and CDR2 FQNNGV come from the germline V gene. This CDR3 spans 15 amino acids. The V and J ends lost 5 bases and 2 bases, in that order; junction bases with no gene match: 5.

The rearrangement joins TRBV7-2 to TRBJ2-5; either TRBD1 or TRBD2 may fit D (5 bases each). The CDR3 has 15 amino acids. Trimming shortened V by 5 bases and J by 4 bases, and 17 bases separated the two germline ends. Germline V lookup: CDR1 SGHTA, CDR2 FQGNSA. This CDR3 is CASSVGTRGIETQYF. The CDR3 region has the DNA TGTGCCAGCAGCGTAGGTACTAGGGGTATAGAGACCCAGTACTTC.

The rearrangement uses TRBV4-3 and TRBJ2-5, with D maybe TRBD2 (6 bases). From germline, CDR1 is LGHNA and CDR2 YSLEER. The CDR3 loop spans 15 amino acids. V was trimmed by 2 bases and J by 4 bases, leaving 14 bases between them. The CDR3 reads CASSQNGRILETQYF. CDR3 bases: TGCGCCAGCAGCCAAAATGGGAGGATATTAGAGACCCAGTACTTC.

The chain has TRBV29-1 and TRBJ2-1, with 9 positions matching TRBD1. This CDR3 contains 14 residues. V lost 4 bases to trimming and J lost 5 bases; unmatched junction nucleotides: 6. Germline CDR1 SQVTM, CDR2 ANQGSEA. CDR3 residues: CSVARGDRDNEQFF. CDR3 coding DNA: TGCAGCGTTGCACGCGGGGACAGGGACAATGAGCAGTTCTTC.

This clone was counted once. CDR3 amino acids: CASSFPSGRIGLNEQFF. CDR3 in DNA: TGTGCCAGCAGTTTTCCTAGCGGGAGGATCGGTCTCAATGAGCAGTTCTTC. The gene calls are TRBV27 and TRBJ2-1, with 11 positions matching TRBD2. CDR3 length equals 17 residues. V trimming: 3 bases; J trimming: 6 bases; junction bases outside the gene matches: 10. Germline CDR1 is MNHEY and CDR2 is SMNVEV (reference sequence).

This chain uses TRBV27 with TRBJ2-7; TRBD1 agrees at 7 bases. The length of the CDR3 is 14 residues. The V gene end was trimmed by 8 bases and the J gene end by 0 bases; junction bases not matched to a gene: 7. Germline CDR1 is MNHEY and CDR2 is SMNVEV (reference sequence). The DNA of the CDR3 is TGTGCCAGCGCTAAACGGGACAGCTCCTACGAGCAGTACTTC. This gives the protein CASAKRDSSYEQYF.